The T cell receptor (beta chain) under discussion was sequenced for a study of long-term antiretroviral therapy in people with HIV. The overall study: Collection dates of the earliest samples fall about a decade before the 2015 immediate-ART recommendation. Whole-study findings and limits: All time points showed a repertoire dominated by clones expanded before ART. Post-ART diversity increased but stayed below transplant donor controls.

As to this clone: Its antigen is as yet unknown.

Trimming at V came to 6 bases and at J to 8 bases, leaving 6 bases not matched to a gene. Germline CDR1 MNHNS, CDR2 SASEGT. This CDR3 region has 14 residues. Running of the v3.0 immunoSEQ assay took place at survey level. Clones were sequenced by immunoSEQ multiplex PCR, and TCRdb holds only the in-frame ones, with some missing. Of 20,000 to 25,000 clones listed, over 75% are singletons. V gene TRBV6-1 combines with J gene TRBJ2-1; 11 nucleotides align to TRBD2. The TCR was taken from a man aged 50-59 years with HIV. Sequenced here: unsorted PBMCs, sampled 0.3 years after starting antiretroviral therapy. The CDR3 region is CASRTGLAVDEQFF. Written as DNA, the CDR3 is TGTGCCAGCAGGACGGGACTAGCGGTCGATGAGCAGTTCTTC.